This T cell receptor beta chain was documented in a study of blood T cell repertoires in COVID-19. The V segment lost 0 bases and the J segment 3 bases; nucleotides outside the gene matches: 7. From germline, CDR1 is MRHNA and CDR2 SNTAGT. The CDR3 sequence is 17 residues long. Data came from immunoSEQ multiplex PCR; TCRdb stores just in-frame clones and leaves some out. The repertoire holds about 180,000 clones, roughly 86% seen once, with around 2.5% in the top ten. This sequence originates from a man aged 40-55 years with active or convalescent COVID-19. Material: peripheral blood. V usage is TRBV6-4 and J usage is TRBJ2-1, with 8 bases identical to TRBD2. The CDR3 region is CASSDSNSGGGYNEQFF. Here the CDR3 DNA reads TGTGCCAGCAGTGACTCGAATTCCGGGGGGGGCTACAATGAGCAGTTCTTC.